A single sample gave rise to the 12 T cell receptor beta chains below, sequenced in a study of T cells after yellow fever vaccination. Each CDR3 protein gets one entry after TCRdb re-called the 5' RACE reads with MiXCR. The sample has approximately 550,000 distinct CDR3 sequences, approximately 15% seen once; the top ten hold over 12%. Source: PBMCs, taken on the day of the yellow fever booster vaccination. Receptor source: a man aged 25-45 years who received the YFV17D yellow fever vaccine.

This clonotype was counted between two and nine times. This sequence joins TRBV6-5 and TRBJ1-2, with 7 bases matching TRBD1. The CDR3 is made up of 13 amino acids. Looked up from germline, CDR1 is MNHEY and CDR2 is SVGAGI. V was clipped by 2 bases and J by 7 bases; unmatched bases: 4. The CDR3 spells CASSYRQGSGYTF. For the CDR3, the DNA is TGTGCCAGCAGTTACCGACAGGGCAGTGGCTACACCTTC.

This clonotype was picked up a small number of times. CDR3 sequence: CSARAGAVGNTIYF. In DNA, the CDR3 is TGCAGTGCTAGAGCGGGGGCGGTTGGAAACACCATATATTTT. The genes are TRBV20-1 and TRBJ1-3; possibly TRBD1 for D (6 bases). The CDR3 totals 14 residues. Per the germline V gene, CDR1 is DFQATT and CDR2 is SNEGSKA (reference sequence). Deletions cut 1 base from V and 3 bases from J, with 10 bases between.

The rearrangement uses TRBV7-9 and TRBJ2-7; D unclear. CDR1 is SEHNR and CDR2 is FQNEAQ in the germline V gene (reference sequence). The V end lost 6 bases, the J end lost 3 bases, and 15 bases lay between the germline ends. The CDR3 has 14 amino acids. The CDR3 DNA is TGTGCCAGCAGTTCCTTTGGGTCACTCTACGAGCAGTACTTC. It is translated as CASSSFGSLYEQYF.

This clonotype was detected only a few times. This chain uses TRBV7-9 with TRBJ2-1; 9 nucleotides line up with TRBD2. Unmatched junction bases numbered 10, after V lost 6 bases and J lost 7 bases. The CDR3 totals 15 residues. The germline V gene encodes CDR1 SEHNR and CDR2 FQNEAQ (reference sequence). As DNA, the CDR3 is TGTGCCAGCAGTTTCTCGTTCACTAGCGGGAATGAGCAGTTCTTC. It translates to CASSFSFTSGNEQFF.

This clonotype was picked up a small number of times. V and J are TRBV20-1 and TRBJ2-3; D may be TRBD2 (5 bases). CDR1 is DFQATT and CDR2 is SNEGSKA in the germline V gene (reference sequence). CDR3 length: 15 residues. V dropped 6 bases and J dropped 1 base, with 17 bases sitting between them. CDR3 sequence reads: CSAELDHDGTDTQYF. The CDR3, as DNA: TGCAGTGCAGAACTAGATCACGATGGCACAGATACGCAGTATTTT.

This clonotype was observed a handful of times. This chain joins TRBV7-9 and TRBJ2-2, with D tentatively TRBD1 (5 bases). Trimming pared 0 bases from V and 8 bases from J, leaving 13 bases between. Germline V gene data show CDR1 as SEHNR and CDR2 as FQNEAQ (reference sequence). The CDR3 is 15 amino acids. CDR3 amino acids: CASSLAGLSPGELFF. CDR3 nucleotide sequence: TGTGCCAGCAGCTTAGCGGGGCTCTCCCCTGGGGAGCTGTTTTTT.

This clonotype was seen only a few times. The chain couples TRBV18 to TRBJ2-1; D tentatively fits TRBD1 or TRBD2 (6 bases each). CDR1 KGHSH and CDR2 LQKENI come from the germline V gene. This CDR3 has 15 residues. The V and J ends lost 6 bases and 5 bases respectively, with 17 bases between them. The CDR3 DNA sequence: TGTGCCAGCTCGCCCCCGGGGGCAGAAGACAATGAGCAGTTCTTC. This codes for CASSPPGAEDNEQFF.

This clonotype has only one observation. This chain links TRBV20-1 with TRBJ2-7; maybe TRBD2 (6 bases). With 3 bases removed from V and 2 bases from J, the gap between germline ends came to 14 bases. The germline CDR1 and CDR2 sequences are DFQATT and SNEGSKA (reference sequence). CDR3 length equals 14 residues. CDR3 sequence reads: CSASLTSSPYEQYF. The CDR3 DNA reads as TGCAGTGCTAGCCTAACTAGCAGCCCCTACGAGCAGTACTTC.

This clonotype was observed a handful of times. The V gene is TRBV12-3 or TRBV12-4, the J gene TRBJ2-5; no firm D call. CDR3 length equals 13 residues. The V end lost 3 bases, the J end lost 3 bases, and 8 bases lay between the germline ends. CDR3 residues: CASSFSAEETQYF. The CDR3 DNA is TGTGCCAGCAGTTTTAGTGCGGAAGAGACCCAGTACTTC.

This clonotype was picked up many times. V and J are TRBV2 and TRBJ2-1; 8 bases are shared with TRBD2. The CDR3 extends over 15 amino acids. The V gene's germline CDR1 is SNHLY and CDR2 FYNNEI. Trimming at V came to 5 bases and at J to 1 base, leaving 4 bases not matched to a gene. CDR3 nucleotide sequence: TGTGCCAGCAGTCCGATAGCGGGATCCTACAATGAGCAGTTCTTC. Protein product: CASSPIAGSYNEQFF.

This clonotype appeared many times. V gene TRBV5-4 combines with J gene TRBJ1-6, with 12 bases that match TRBD1. This CDR3 comprises 16 residues. The junction had 8 bases not matched to a gene; V was cut back by 4 bases and J by 9 bases. Germline CDR1 is SGHNT and CDR2 is YYREEE (reference sequence). This CDR3 is CASSPGQGASSSPLHF. As DNA, the CDR3 is TGTGCCAGCAGCCCGGGACAGGGGGCGTCAAGTTCACCCCTCCACTTT. Filled out from reference TRBV5-4 and TRBJ1-6, the complete variable domain reads ETGVTQSPTHLIKTRGQQVTLRCSSQSGHNTVSWYQQALGQGPQFIFQYYREEENGRGNFPPRFSGLQFPNYSSELNVNALELDDSALYLCASSPGQGASSSPLHFGNGTRLTVT.

The chain links TRBV20-1 to TRBJ2-2; TRBD1 matches at 8 bases. J was trimmed by 4 bases and V by 0 bases; bases with no gene match: 4. The CDR3 has 15 residues. Germline V CDR1 and CDR2: DFQATT, SNEGSKA (reference sequence). The CDR3 bases are TGCAGTGCTAGAGATAGGACAGGGCCCACCGGGGAGCTGTTTTTT. Translated, it gives CSARDRTGPTGELFF.